Following are 21 T cell receptor beta chains from one sample sequenced in a study of T cell repertoires in cytomegalovirus infection (dated by TCRdb to 2018 to 2020). Their antigens remain unidentified. This specimen's treatment or condition label, per the study, means: in vitro stimulation with specific CMV peptide epitopes to enrich CMV-specific T cells. Sequencing took place on an Illumina HiSeq 1500. The public reads were reanalyzed by TCRdb: fastp trimming at Q25, MiXCR alignment, in-frame beta chains only. CDR3 protein duplicates are merged, each entry listing the most common genes and DNA. Across this sample there are approximately 1,000,000 distinct CDR3 sequences, with more than 25% seen only once. The ten biggest clones cover over 11% of the sample. The sample was cultured CD8+ T cells from PBMCs, taken from culture after CMV antigen stimulation. The receptors here all came from a human donor in good health (CMV status not recorded). Some clones in this sample may be carry-over from other donors' samples.

CDR3 in DNA: TGTGCCAGCTCACCAGGGCGGGGTTATGTTTTCAATGAGCAGTTCTTC. Amino acids: CASSPGRGYVFNEQFF. The rearrangement joins TRBV18 to TRBJ2-1; a weak D match, TRBD2 (6 bases). Germline V gene sequence: CDR1 KGHSH, CDR2 LQKENI. The CDR3 spans 16 residues. V was shortened by 2 bases and J by 6 bases, with 17 bases between the two germline ends.

A few counts support this clonotype. The V gene is TRBV27, the J gene TRBJ1-5; TRBD1 might be the D (5 bases). The germline V and J ends were trimmed by 6 bases and 9 bases, with 21 bases remaining between them. The CDR3 runs 15 residues. Germline lookup yields CDR1 MNHEY and CDR2 SMNVEV (reference sequence). DNA for the CDR3: TGTGCCAGCAGCCCTGCATGGGTGGCCGGGGGGCCCCAGCATTTT. It encodes CASSPAWVAGGPQHF.

CDR3 sequence (DNA): TGTGCCAGCAGTCTAAAGGACGGGGGGCCGTGGGAGACCCAGTACTTC. It encodes CASSLKDGGPWETQYF. V is TRBV12-3 or TRBV12-4 and J is TRBJ2-5, with D possibly TRBD2 on 7 matching bases. This CDR3 region has 16 residues. V lost 5 bases, J lost 5 bases, and 21 bases lay in between.

The chain couples TRBV28 to TRBJ2-3; the D gene is possibly TRBD2 (5 bases). Germline values: CDR1 MDHEN, CDR2 SYDVKM. The V and J ends lost 6 bases and 0 bases respectively, with 10 bases between them. The CDR3 spans 14 residues. CDR3 sequence (DNA): TGTGCCAGCAGAAGCGGATCTAGCACAGATACGCAGTATTTT. It is translated as CASRSGSSTDTQYF.

For this clonotype: Since a much larger clone is just one base distant, this may be a read error. The chain has TRBV12-3 or TRBV12-4 and TRBJ2-7; no definite D call. The CDR3 runs to 13 residues. Trimming removed 4 bases from V and 7 bases from J, with 14 bases in between. CDR3: CASSWIPLGEQYV. The CDR3 DNA sequence: TGTGCCAGCAGTTGGATACCTTTGGGAGAGCAGTACGTC.

The chain carries TRBV6-6 and TRBJ1-5, with a possible D match to TRBD1 (5 bases). Trimming removed 6 bases at V and 2 bases at J, with 17 bases between. CDR1 is MNHNY, CDR2 SVGAGI, per germline (reference sequence). There are 16 residues in the CDR3. The CDR3 reads CASSHWDVAGNQPQHF. CDR3 DNA sequence: TGTGCCAGCAGCCATTGGGACGTCGCGGGCAATCAGCCCCAGCATTTT.

The chain carries TRBV10-3 and TRBJ2-7; a possible D gene is TRBD1 (6 bases). Germline V gene data show CDR1 as ENHRY and CDR2 as SYGVKD. The CDR3 length is 15 residues. Trimming stripped 3 bases from V and 0 bases from J, with 12 bases between. In DNA, the CDR3 is TGTGCCATCAGTGACGGTGGGGGCCCCTCCTACGAGCAGTACGTC. Protein sequence: CAISDGGGPSYEQYV.

V usage is TRBV25-1 and J usage is TRBJ2-1, with TRBD2 identical over 7 bases. In germline, CDR1 is MGHDK, CDR2 SYGVNS. The CDR3 totals 15 residues. With 1 base clipped from V and 0 bases from J, the junction kept 0 bases outside the gene matches. CDR3 coding DNA: TGTGCCAGCAGTGAATGGGGGGGCTCCTACAATGAGCAGTTCTTC. This gives the protein CASSEWGGSYNEQFF.

V gene TRBV6-6 combines with J gene TRBJ2-5, with 12 nucleotides matching TRBD1. This CDR3 contains 16 residues. Trimming cost V 4 bases and J 5 bases; bases outside gene matches: 8. The germline V gene has CDR1 MNHNY and CDR2 SVGAGI (reference sequence). As DNA, the CDR3 is TGTGCCAGCAGTTCCGGGACAGGGGGCGGTTGGGAGACCCAGTACTTC. It is translated as CASSSGTGGGWETQYF.

In regard to this clonotype: A junction boundary mismatches the germline segment, possibly from a read error. The J gene is TRBJ1-2, the V gene TRBV27, with 7 bases fitting TRBD1. Germline CDR1 reads MNHEY; CDR2 reads SMNVEV (reference sequence). This CDR3 comprises 15 residues. The CDR3 DNA reads TGTGCCAGCAGATTATCACGGACAGGAGTATATGGCTACACCTTC. Translating it yields CASRLSRTGVYGYTF.

This clonotype occurred a few times. The chain couples TRBV7-9 to TRBJ2-1, with 9 nucleotides matching TRBD1. The ends lost 2 bases at V and 9 bases at J; junction bases unmatched: 5. From germline, CDR1 is SEHNR and CDR2 FQNEAQ (reference sequence). CDR3 length: 14 amino acids. The CDR3 here is CASSLWDREGEQFF. The CDR3 DNA sequence: TGTGCCAGCAGCTTATGGGACAGGGAAGGTGAGCAGTTCTTC.

The chain employs TRBV15 and TRBJ1-5; maybe TRBD1 (5 bases). The germline CDR1 and CDR2 sequences are LNHNV and YYDKDF (reference sequence). The CDR3 consists of 14 residues. V was trimmed by 6 bases and J by 9 bases, leaving 18 bases between them. CDR3 residues: CATSAGQGGLPQHF. The CDR3 DNA reads as TGTGCCACCAGTGCCGGGCAGGGAGGTTTGCCCCAGCATTTT.

The chain recombines TRBV11-3 with TRBJ2-3; 10 nucleotides align to TRBD2. Germline V gives CDR1 SGHNT, CDR2 YENEEA. The CDR3 is 16 residues long. The ends lost 4 bases at V and 2 bases at J; junction bases unmatched: 6. This chain's CDR3 is CASSSYSGGTTDTQYF. CDR3 DNA: TGTGCCAGCAGCTCCTATAGCGGGGGGACCACAGATACGCAGTATTTT. Combining the CDR3 with reference TRBV11-3 and TRBJ2-3 gives the whole variable domain EAGVVQSPRYKIIEKKQPVAFWCNPISGHNTLYWYLQNLGQGPELLIRYENEEAVDDSQLPKDRFSAERLKGVDSTLKIQPAELGDSAVYLCASSSYSGGTTDTQYFGPGTRLTVL.

This sequence joins TRBV6-2 or TRBV6-3 and TRBJ1-1, with D tentatively TRBD1 (6 bases). Trimming left V 0 bases short and J 11 bases short, with 13 bases between. Per the germline V gene, CDR1 is MNHEY and CDR2 is SVGEGT. This CDR3 has 13 amino acids. CDR3 in amino acids: CASSYSAGEEAFF. DNA of the CDR3: TGTGCCAGCAGTTACTCTGCAGGGGAGGAGGCTTTCTTT.

The table lists this clonotype with a few counts. The chain has TRBV6-5 and TRBJ2-1; no clear D gene. CDR3 length: 11 residues. Between the trimmed V and J ends, which lost 1 base and 8 bases, there was a span of 3 bases. Germline V gene data show CDR1 as MNHEY and CDR2 as SVGAGI. Written as DNA, the CDR3 is TGTGCCAGCAGTTACTATGATGAGCAGTTCTTC. It is translated as CASSYYDEQFF.

This clonotype came up many times. The rearrangement joins TRBV6-2 or TRBV6-3 to TRBJ2-5; 12 nucleotides match TRBD2. Trimming removed 5 bases from V and 2 bases from J; junction bases left unmatched: 3. Germline CDR1 and CDR2: MNHEY and SVGEGT. This CDR3 is 15 amino acids long. CDR3 nucleotides: TGTGCCAGCAGTGAAACTAGCGGGGGGCAAGAGACCCAGTACTTC. Protein sequence: CASSETSGGQETQYF.

CDR3 residues: CASSPLTSFVYGEQFF. As DNA, the CDR3 is TGTGCCAGCAGCCCGCTGACTAGTTTCGTGTATGGTGAGCAGTTCTTC. The chain couples TRBV5-8 to TRBJ2-1, with a weak D call TRBD2 (6 bases). CDR3 length equals 16 residues. CDR1 is SGHTS, CDR2 YDEGEE, per germline. Trimming pared 4 bases from V and 9 bases from J, leaving 23 bases between.

This clonotype was detected only a few times. The V gene is TRBV5-1, the J gene TRBJ1-1; TRBD1 aligns across 8 bases. In germline, CDR1 is SGHRS, CDR2 YFSETQ. The CDR3 is 14 residues long. V lost 4 bases to trimming and J lost 8 bases; unmatched junction nucleotides: 10. The CDR3 loop reads CASSRGAGTGEAFF. Here the CDR3 DNA reads TGCGCCAGCAGCCGGGGCGCCGGGACAGGAGAAGCTTTCTTT. Drawing the rest from reference TRBV5-1 and TRBJ1-1, the complete variable domain is KAGVTQTPRYLIKTRGQQVTLSCSPISGHRSVSWYQQTPGQGLQFLFEYFSETQRNKGNFPGRFSGRQFSNSRSEMNVSTLELGDSALYLCASSRGAGTGEAFFGQGTRLTVV.

This clonotype has just a few counts. In nucleotides, the CDR3 is TGCAGTGCGGAGATCTCTGGGGCCAACGTCCTGACTTTC. As protein: CSAEISGANVLTF. V usage is TRBV20-1 and J usage is TRBJ2-6; D unresolved. The CDR3 extends over 13 amino acids. Trimming shortened V by 6 bases and J by 0 bases, and 6 bases separated the two germline ends. The germline CDR1 and CDR2 sequences are DFQATT and SNEGSKA (reference sequence).

This clonotype was detected a few times. The chain is built from TRBV15 and TRBJ2-7; weak D call: TRBD1 (5 bases). V dropped 0 bases and J dropped 4 bases, with 22 bases sitting between them. The germline V gene encodes CDR1 LNHNV and CDR2 YYDKDF (reference sequence). The CDR3 contains 18 residues. For the CDR3, the DNA is TGTGCCACCAGCAGAGATGAGAGGCAGGGCATCTCCTTGTACGAGCAGTACGTC. Translated, it gives CATSRDERQGISLYEQYV.

This rearrangement joins TRBV20-1 to TRBJ2-1, with a tentative D call TRBD2 (5 bases). Trimming left V 4 bases short and J 8 bases short, with 9 bases between. The CDR3 has 11 residues. The germline V gene has CDR1 DFQATT and CDR2 SNEGSKA (reference sequence). As DNA, the CDR3 is TGCAGTGCTATCGGGGTGGATGAGCAGTTCTTC. Protein: CSAIGVDEQFF.